Shown below are 29 T cell receptor beta chains from a single sample sequenced in a study of CD8 T cells in Susac syndrome. A quantity of about 0.5 to 1 ug RNA underwent reverse transcription using random hexamers. TCRdb recomputed calls from the immunoSEQ multiplex PCR reads with MiXCR, one row per CDR3 protein. The repertoire holds 170,000 or so distinct CDR3 sequences, with roughly 95% as singletons. The sequencing input was CD4+ T cells from PBMCs. These TCRs come from a human donor with Susac syndrome.

The chain employs TRBV12-3 or TRBV12-4 and TRBJ1-1, with 8 bases lining up with TRBD1. V lost 2 bases to trimming and J lost 6 bases; unmatched junction nucleotides: 11. This CDR3 is 16 amino acids long. CDR3 coding DNA: TGTGCCAGCAGTTTATACGGACAGGGCGGGAGATCTGAAGCTTTCTTT. Amino acid sequence: CASSLYGQGGRSEAFF.

The V call is TRBV4-3, the J call TRBJ2-2; 11 bases are shared with TRBD2. In germline, CDR1 is LGHNA, CDR2 YSLEER. The CDR3 contains 16 residues. Trimming at V came to 5 bases and at J to 0 bases, leaving 2 bases not matched to a gene. In nucleotides, the CDR3 is TGCGCCAGCAGCTCGACTAGCGGGGCGAACACCGGGGAGCTGTTTTTT. As protein: CASSSTSGANTGELFF.

This clonotype came up once. This sequence joins TRBV19 and TRBJ1-1; D not certain. CDR3 size: 14 residues. Germline CDR1 reads LNHDA; CDR2 reads SQIVND (reference sequence). The germline V and J ends were trimmed by 5 bases and 1 base, with 11 bases remaining between them. The CDR3 region has the DNA TGTGCCAGTAGTTCTCTGCTGGGGAACACTGAAGCTTTCTTT. Its protein product is CASSSLLGNTEAFF.

The rearrangement links TRBV5-1 to TRBJ2-1; no firm D call. Germline V gives CDR1 SGHRS, CDR2 YFSETQ. The CDR3 loop spans 15 amino acids. With 4 bases removed from V and 4 bases from J, the gap between germline ends came to 15 bases. CDR3 nucleotide sequence: TGCGCCAGCAGCCCGAACGTGGCCAAATACAATGAGCAGTTCTTC. This codes for CASSPNVAKYNEQFF.

The chain is built from TRBV25-1 and TRBJ2-5; TRBD2 aligns across 8 bases. CDR1 is MGHDK and CDR2 is SYGVNS in the germline V gene. The length of the CDR3 is 19 residues. The V gene end was trimmed by 2 bases and the J gene end by 3 bases; junction bases not matched to a gene: 17. The CDR3 protein is CASSEPIGRGGWRKETQYF. CDR3 bases: TGTGCCAGCAGTGAACCAATCGGGAGGGGAGGCTGGCGAAAAGAGACCCAGTACTTC.

The chain combines TRBV6-6 with TRBJ1-2; unclear D gene. The V end was cut by 2 bases, the J end by 8 bases, with 3 bases between. Looked up from germline, CDR1 is MNHNY and CDR2 is SVGAGI (reference sequence). The CDR3 consists of 10 residues. The CDR3 loop is CASSYVGYTF. The CDR3 DNA is TGTGCCAGCAGTTACGTGGGCTACACCTTC.

This clonotype was picked up one time. V gene TRBV3-1 combines with J gene TRBJ2-4, with 9 bases matching TRBD2. Germline values: CDR1 LGHDT, CDR2 YNNKEL (reference sequence). V lost 0 bases, J lost 7 bases, and 4 bases stayed unmatched. This CDR3 spans 15 amino acids. CDR3 protein: CASSQDASGGNIQYF. CDR3 bases: TGTGCCAGCAGCCAAGATGCCAGCGGGGGGAACATTCAGTACTTC.

V is TRBV27 and J is TRBJ2-1; D is undetermined. Trimming removed 1 base at V and 8 bases at J, with 9 bases between. Looked up from germline, CDR1 is MNHEY and CDR2 is SMNVEV (reference sequence). The CDR3 loop spans 13 amino acids. CDR3 nucleotides: TGTGCCAGCAGTTTATACGGGTTGGATGAGCAGTTCTTC. This sequence encodes CASSLYGLDEQFF.

V usage is TRBV20-1 and J usage is TRBJ2-7; weak D call: TRBD1 (5 bases). Germline V gene lookup returns CDR1 DFQATT and CDR2 SNEGSKA (reference sequence). There are 16 residues in the CDR3. Between the trimmed V and J ends, which lost 6 bases and 0 bases, there was a span of 21 bases. The CDR3: CSAQPIAGSPSYEQYF. The CDR3 nucleotides read TGCAGTGCGCAGCCTATCGCAGGGTCCCCCTCCTACGAGCAGTACTTC.

This chain joins TRBV12-3 or TRBV12-4 and TRBJ2-5; 8 nucleotides line up with TRBD1. The CDR3 loop spans 14 amino acids. The V and J ends lost 5 bases and 3 bases, in that order; junction bases with no gene match: 5. The CDR3 DNA sequence: TGTGCCAGCAGTCCTGAGACAGGGGAAGAGACCCAGTACTTC. Its protein product is CASSPETGEETQYF.

CDR3 nucleotide sequence: TGCAGTGCTAGGGATTACAGGGGAGGTGGCAATCAGCCCCAGCATTTT. Its protein product is CSARDYRGGGNQPQHF. V usage is TRBV20-1 and J usage is TRBJ1-5; 7 bases line up with TRBD1. Per the germline V gene, CDR1 is DFQATT and CDR2 is SNEGSKA (reference sequence). This CDR3 has 16 residues. The V segment lost 3 bases and the J segment 2 bases; nucleotides outside the gene matches: 10.

This rearrangement joins TRBV30 to TRBJ2-1; D is undetermined. V was cut by 0 bases and J by 7 bases, with 4 bases left in between. The CDR3 extends over 11 amino acids. In germline, CDR1 is GTSNPN, CDR2 SVGIG (reference sequence). This CDR3 is CAWSVINEQFF. CDR3 nucleotide sequence: TGTGCCTGGAGTGTAATAAATGAGCAGTTCTTC. The full variable domain, in which reference TRBV30 and TRBJ2-1 provide the parts outside the CDR3, is SQTIHQWPATLVQPVGSPLSLECTVEGTSNPNLYWYRQAAGRGLQLLFYSVGIGQISSEVPQNLSASRPQDRQFILSSKKLLLSDSGFYLCAWSVINEQFFGPGTRLTVL.

The chain employs TRBV29-1 and TRBJ2-5, with no clear D. Trimming removed 7 bases at V and 5 bases at J, with 11 bases between. Germline V gene data show CDR1 as SQVTM and CDR2 as ANQGSEA. The CDR3 contains 11 residues. The CDR3 protein is CSAGPAETQYF. In DNA, the CDR3 is TGCAGCGCTGGGCCGGCGGAGACCCAGTACTTC.

The chain carries TRBV20-1 and TRBJ1-4; no firm D call. Germline V gene data show CDR1 as DFQATT and CDR2 as SNEGSKA (reference sequence). Trimming removed 2 bases at V and 8 bases at J, with 6 bases between. The length of the CDR3 is 11 residues. Written as DNA, the CDR3 is TGCAGTGCTAGAATGTCGGAAAAACTGTTTTTT. Translating gives CSARMSEKLFF.

The chain links TRBV2 to TRBJ2-6; D might be TRBD1 (5 bases). V lost 8 bases to trimming and J lost 0 bases, with 14 bases between them. Germline-derived CDR1 and CDR2 are SNHLY and FYNNEI. The CDR3 length is 16 residues. The CDR3 region is CASSPGRGSGANVLTF. CDR3 bases: TGTGCCAGCTCCCCCGGTAGGGGCTCTGGGGCCAACGTCCTGACTTTC.

The chain uses TRBV28 and TRBJ2-5; 8 positions match TRBD1. Germline V gene sequence: CDR1 MDHEN, CDR2 SYDVKM. V trimming: 3 bases; J trimming: 2 bases; junction bases outside the gene matches: 14. The CDR3 is 18 amino acids. The CDR3 protein is CASSLERQGWRLQETQYF. In DNA, the CDR3 is TGTGCCAGCAGTTTGGAGAGACAGGGGTGGAGACTACAAGAGACCCAGTACTTC.

This sequence joins TRBV20-1 and TRBJ1-1, with 8 bases identical to TRBD1. The trim removed 3 bases at V and 1 base at J, leaving 4 bases unmatched. In germline, CDR1 is DFQATT, CDR2 SNEGSKA (reference sequence). CDR3 length equals 14 residues. As DNA, the CDR3 is TGCAGTGCTAGGACAGGGGCTACGAACACTGAAGCTTTCTTT. Encoded protein: CSARTGATNTEAFF.

The chain combines TRBV9 with TRBJ2-5; no firm D call. V lost 4 bases to trimming and J lost 4 bases, with 11 bases between them. CDR3 length equals 13 residues. Germline V gene sequence: CDR1 SGDLS, CDR2 YYNGEE. The CDR3 loop is CASSPGSLETQYF. CDR3 DNA: TGTGCCAGCAGCCCCGGGTCGCTAGAGACCCAGTACTTC. The full variable domain, completed using reference TRBV9 and TRBJ2-5, is DSGVTQTPKHLITATGQRVTLRCSPRSGDLSVYWYQQSLDQGLQFLIQYYNGEERAKGNILERFSAQQFPDLHSELNLSSLELGDSALYFCASSPGSLETQYFGPGTRLLVL.

This rearrangement joins TRBV6-2 or TRBV6-3 to TRBJ2-4; D is undetermined. Germline CDR1 is MNHEY and CDR2 is SVGEGT. The CDR3 is 16 amino acids. V lost 2 bases, J lost 0 bases, and 11 bases lay in between. CDR3 residues: CASSYRGILAKNIQYF. The DNA for the CDR3 is TGTGCCAGCAGTTACCGTGGAATTTTAGCCAAAAACATTCAGTACTTC.

The chain has TRBV5-8 and TRBJ2-5; D is possibly TRBD1 or TRBD2 (5 bases each). Germline lookup yields CDR1 SGHTS and CDR2 YDEGEE. V lost 5 bases and J lost 1, with 15 bases in between. The CDR3 is 15 amino acids. Here the CDR3 reads CASSRGVSFQETQYF. The CDR3 DNA sequence: TGTGCCAGCAGTCGAGGGGTTTCCTTCCAAGAGACCCAGTACTTC.

The chain carries TRBV12-3 or TRBV12-4 and TRBJ1-3; tentative D call: TRBD1 (5 bases). This CDR3 contains 15 residues. Trimming took off 5 bases at V and 2 bases at J, with 13 bases between the two ends. The DNA for the CDR3 is TGTGCCAGCAGTAACCCCCCAGGGACTGGAAACACCATATATTTT. Protein sequence: CASSNPPGTGNTIYF.

The V call is TRBV2, the J call TRBJ2-7; TRBD1 matches 12 bases. This CDR3 has 14 amino acids. Germline values: CDR1 SNHLY, CDR2 FYNNEI. Trimming cost V 6 bases and J 6 bases; bases outside gene matches: 6. The CDR3 is CASRPGQGAFEQYF. The CDR3 region has the DNA TGTGCCAGCAGGCCGGGACAGGGGGCCTTCGAGCAGTACTTC.

This rearrangement joins TRBV24-1 to TRBJ2-5; D uncertain. Germline V gene sequence: CDR1 KGHDR, CDR2 SFDVKD. This CDR3 is 15 amino acids long. V was clipped by 1 base and J by 1 base, with 9 bases between them. Written as DNA, the CDR3 is TGTGCCACCAGTGATTTTTGTCATCTCCAAGAGACCCAGTACTTC. Protein product: CATSDFCHLQETQYF.

The V and J genes are TRBV5-6 and TRBJ1-6; D not resolved. This CDR3 is 13 amino acids long. Per germline, CDR1 SGHDT and CDR2 YYEEEE. Trimming stripped 5 bases from V and 7 bases from J, with 10 bases between. CDR3 sequence (DNA): TGTGCCAGCAGGGAGCAAGGCAATTCACCCCTCCACTTT. Translating it yields CASREQGNSPLHF.

V and J are TRBV10-3 and TRBJ2-7, with TRBD1 matching 7 bases. CDR1 and CDR2 (germline): ENHRY, SYGVKD. The CDR3 contains 13 residues. J was trimmed by 3 bases and V by 5 bases; bases with no gene match: 4. CDR3 nucleotides: TGTGCCATCAGTAACACAGGGGTCTACGAGCAGTACTTC. The encoded protein is CAISNTGVYEQYF.

The gene calls are TRBV20-1 and TRBJ2-1; maybe TRBD1 (7 bases). This CDR3 is built from 14 residues. Per germline, CDR1 DFQATT and CDR2 SNEGSKA (reference sequence). Trimming took 8 bases from V and 7 from J, leaving 21 bases between them. The CDR3 nucleotides are TGCAGTCGGTCAGGGGGGAGCCGGGGGAATGAGCAGTTCTTC. Encoded protein: CSRSGGSRGNEQFF.

The chain links TRBV6-6 to TRBJ1-5; the match to TRBD1 covers 8 bases. Unmatched junction bases numbered 9, after V lost 6 bases and J lost 2 bases. Germline V gives CDR1 MNHNY, CDR2 SVGAGI (reference sequence). CDR3 length: 16 amino acids. CDR3 amino acids: CASSSAGTGGNQPQHF. CDR3 sequence (DNA): TGTGCCAGCAGCTCTGCCGGGACAGGAGGCAATCAGCCCCAGCATTTT.

This chain uses TRBV2 with TRBJ2-5; a weak D match, TRBD2 (6 bases). This CDR3 is 16 amino acids long. V lost 0 bases, J lost 5 bases, and 16 bases lay in between. Germline loops: CDR1 SNHLY, CDR2 FYNNEI. CDR3 protein: CASSEAHAAGGETQYF. The CDR3 DNA follows: TGTGCCAGCAGTGAAGCCCACGCGGCTGGGGGGGAGACCCAGTACTTC.

The chain employs TRBV2 and TRBJ2-7; 7 bases map to TRBD1. Germline CDR1 SNHLY, CDR2 FYNNEI. After removal of 7 bases from V and 6 bases from J, the junction contained 6 bases not matched to a gene. CDR3 length: 12 residues. The CDR3: CASIRQGGEQYF. The CDR3 nucleotides are TGTGCCAGCATAAGACAGGGTGGCGAGCAGTACTTC.